This TCR beta chain was sequenced for a study of T cell responses to AZD1222 COVID-19 vaccine. General study findings and limits: Most donors were white British, females outnumbered males, and clonal diversity was possibly underestimated. Just a handful of AZD1222 recipients tested seropositive at baseline. After two AZD1222 doses, spike-specific TCR breadth and depth rose versus day 0. Sampling that yielded the repertoires occurred only after the peak T cell response.

This CDR3 is built from 16 residues. Germline CDR1 reads SGHRS; CDR2 reads YFSETQ. V was pared by 1 base and J by 0 bases, with 10 bases between. The repertoire was sequenced with immunoSEQ multiplex PCR; TCRdb's copy has only in-frame clones and lacks some. The sample has 150,000 to 200,000 clones; around 88% are singletons. This clone occurred a few times. The antigen remains undetermined. The genes are TRBV5-1 and TRBJ1-4, with TRBD1 as a possible D gene (5 bases). The sample here was peripheral blood, taken 28 days after the second AZD1222 dose. This sequence originates from an adult who received the AZD1222 COVID-19 vaccine. CDR3 DNA sequence: TGCGCCAGCAGCTTGTGGGGGGAGCCAACTAATGAAAAACTGTTTTTT. It specifies CASSLWGEPTNEKLFF. Full variable domain (missing parts from reference TRBV5-1 and TRBJ1-4): KAGVTQTPRYLIKTRGQQVTLSCSPISGHRSVSWYQQTPGQGLQFLFEYFSETQRNKGNFPGRFSGRQFSNSRSEMNVSTLELGDSALYLCASSLWGEPTNEKLFFGSGTQLSVL.